The 27 T cell receptor beta chains listed next were all sequenced from one sample in a study of blood T cell repertoires in COVID-19. Profiling relied on immunoSEQ multiplex PCR, and the TCRdb table lists in-frame clones only, not all of them. The sample lists around 250,000 clones; approximately 88% were seen once. Input material: peripheral blood. The receptor source for this set is a woman between 70 and 85 years old with COVID-19, enrolled during active disease.

This clone has just one count. This sequence joins TRBV28 and TRBJ2-7; D might be TRBD2 (5 bases). Germline assignment: CDR1 MDHEN and CDR2 SYDVKM. This CDR3 region has 12 residues. Trimming took 5 bases from V and 7 from J, leaving 12 bases between them. The CDR3 spells CASSPATGEQYF. CDR3 coding DNA: TGTGCCAGCAGTCCGGCGACGGGGGAGCAGTACTTC.

J is TRBJ1-3 and V is TRBV2; maybe TRBD1 (5 bases). Trimming left V 4 bases short and J 7 bases short, with 11 bases between. The V gene's germline CDR1 is SNHLY and CDR2 FYNNEI. This CDR3 spans 13 amino acids. The CDR3 region is CASSVGRLNTIYF. CDR3 DNA sequence: TGTGCCAGCAGTGTGGGGCGACTTAACACCATATATTTT.

This chain uses TRBV14 with TRBJ1-5; D is undetermined. The CDR3 sequence is 13 residues long. Per the germline V gene, CDR1 is SGHDN and CDR2 is FVKESK. V was clipped by 2 bases and J by 4 bases, with 6 bases between them. The CDR3 nucleotides read TGTGCCAGCAGCCAACAGACAAATCAGCCCCAGCATTTT. Its translation is CASSQQTNQPQHF.

V is TRBV11-2 and J is TRBJ2-1; 12 nucleotides line up with TRBD2. After removal of 5 bases from V and 0 bases from J, the junction contained 8 bases not matched to a gene. The CDR3 runs to 18 residues. CDR1 SGHAT and CDR2 FQNNGV come from the germline V gene. CDR3 residues: CASSRTGLAGSSYNEQFF. DNA for the CDR3: TGTGCCAGCAGCCGGACGGGACTAGCGGGTAGCTCCTACAATGAGCAGTTCTTC. The variable domain in full, completed from reference TRBV11-2 and TRBJ2-1, reads EAGVAQSPRYKIIEKRQSVAFWCNPISGHATLYWYQQILGQGPKLLIQFQNNGVVDDSQLPKDRFSAERLKGVDSTLKIQPAKLEDSAVYLCASSRTGLAGSSYNEQFFGPGTRLTVL.

The CDR3 loop reads CSAPVAGGLYNEQFF. CDR3 bases: TGCAGCGCGCCAGTAGCGGGAGGTCTTTACAATGAGCAGTTCTTC. The J gene is TRBJ2-1, the V gene TRBV29-1, with 10 bases aligning to TRBD2. With V trimmed by 7 bases and J by 4 bases, 10 bases remained unmatched. This CDR3 spans 15 amino acids. Germline V CDR1 and CDR2: SQVTM, ANQGSEA.

The chain links TRBV14 to TRBJ2-3; D possibly corresponds to TRBD2 (6 bases). From germline, CDR1 is SGHDN and CDR2 FVKESK. CDR3 length: 14 amino acids. The V end lost 1 base, the J end lost 6 bases, and 11 bases lay between the germline ends. CDR3 in amino acids: CASSQGFGSDTQYF. In DNA, the CDR3 is TGTGCCAGCAGCCAAGGTTTCGGGAGCGATACGCAGTATTTT.

This chain uses TRBV4-1 with TRBJ2-3, with D perhaps matching TRBD1 (6 bases). With 1 base removed from V and 14 bases from J, the gap between germline ends came to 22 bases. Looked up from germline, CDR1 is MGHRA and CDR2 is YSYEKL. The CDR3 covers 15 residues. The CDR3, as DNA: TGCGCCAGCAGCCAAGTGGGGACAAGACAATCTTTTCGGTATTTT. This gives the protein CASSQVGTRQSFRYF.

The rearrangement links TRBV6-5 to TRBJ1-1, with TRBD1 matching over 10 bases. Germline CDR1 is MNHEY and CDR2 is SVGAGI. After removal of 2 bases from V and 6 bases from J, the junction contained 6 bases not matched to a gene. This CDR3 spans 15 amino acids. CDR3: CASSYTSGTGAEAFF. DNA for the CDR3: TGTGCCAGCAGTTACACCTCCGGGACAGGGGCTGAAGCTTTCTTT.

The V gene is TRBV19, the J gene TRBJ2-5, with TRBD2 matching 9 bases. The CDR3 runs to 16 residues. From germline, CDR1 is LNHDA and CDR2 SQIVND (reference sequence). The ends lost 3 bases at V and 3 bases at J; junction bases unmatched: 8. In nucleotides, the CDR3 is TGTGCCAGTAGTATGGGACTAGCAGGCGATAAAGAGACCCAGTACTTC. Amino acids: CASSMGLAGDKETQYF.

The chain recombines TRBV5-1 with TRBJ2-2, with D possibly matching TRBD2 (6 bases). The CDR3 extends over 15 amino acids. Trimming shortened V by 4 bases and J by 6 bases, and 16 bases separated the two germline ends. Germline CDR1 is SGHRS and CDR2 is YFSETQ. In DNA, the CDR3 is TGCGCCAGCAGCAGACGGGACTGGGGGTCCGGGGAGCTGTTTTTT. This gives the protein CASSRRDWGSGELFF.

The chain couples TRBV27 to TRBJ1-2; D ambiguous. The CDR3 spans 16 residues. Deletions cut 3 bases from V and 4 bases from J, with 18 bases between. Looked up from germline, CDR1 is MNHEY and CDR2 is SMNVEV (reference sequence). The CDR3 loop reads CASSFNPLGGFYGYTF. The CDR3 coding sequence is TGTGCCAGCAGTTTTAACCCCCTGGGAGGGTTCTATGGCTACACCTTC.

V gene TRBV4-1 combines with J gene TRBJ1-4; weak D call: TRBD1 (5 bases). The CDR3 consists of 18 residues. V was pared by 1 base and J by 0 bases, with 15 bases between. Germline CDR1 is MGHRA and CDR2 is YSYEKL. CDR3 residues: CASSQVGQGKATNEKLFF. In DNA, the CDR3 is TGCGCCAGCAGCCAAGTTGGCCAGGGAAAAGCAACTAATGAAAAACTGTTTTTT.

The rearrangement links TRBV15 to TRBJ2-1, with D possibly matching TRBD2 (6 bases). The germline gives CDR1 LNHNV, CDR2 YYDKDF (reference sequence). V lost 6 bases, J lost 1 base, and 13 bases lay in between. CDR3 size: 15 residues. The CDR3 DNA reads TGTGCCACCAGGGGAGGACTCCGATCCTACAATGAGCAGTTCTTC. This codes for CATRGGLRSYNEQFF.

The table lists this clone with a few counts. The J gene is TRBJ1-1, the V gene TRBV7-2; possible D gene TRBD1, 5 bases. There are 16 residues in the CDR3. Germline V gene sequence: CDR1 SGHTA, CDR2 FQGNSA. Trimming shortened V by 0 bases and J by 0 bases, and 11 bases separated the two germline ends. The CDR3 coding sequence is TGTGCCAGCAGCTTAGCGGCAGGGCGAATGAACACTGAAGCTTTCTTT. Translation: CASSLAAGRMNTEAFF.

This clone was recorded a few times. This rearrangement joins TRBV7-2 to TRBJ2-7, with TRBD2 matching over 11 bases. V shed 2 bases, J shed 3 bases, and the junction held 3 bases outside the gene matches. CDR1 and CDR2 (germline): SGHTA, FQGNSA. The CDR3 consists of 15 residues. The CDR3 region has the DNA TGTGCCAGCAGCTTAACTAGCGGGAGACACTACGAGCAGTACTTC. Its protein product is CASSLTSGRHYEQYF.

V and J are TRBV24-1 and TRBJ2-1; either TRBD1 or TRBD2 may supply D (6 bases each). This CDR3 is 13 amino acids long. From germline, CDR1 is KGHDR and CDR2 SFDVKD. V was cut by 9 bases and J by 6 bases, with 14 bases left in between. This CDR3 is CATRGGLGNEQFF. The CDR3 DNA reads as TGTGCCACCCGTGGGGGGCTGGGCAATGAGCAGTTCTTC.

The rearrangement joins TRBV6-2 or TRBV6-3 to TRBJ2-1; 12 bases line up with TRBD2. Germline V gene sequence: CDR1 MNHEY, CDR2 SVGEGT. The CDR3 has 18 residues. V shed 5 bases, J shed 8 bases, and the junction held 16 bases outside the gene matches. The CDR3 region is CASSPTLAGGLERHEQFF. Here the CDR3 DNA reads TGTGCCAGCAGTCCCACACTAGCGGGGGGCCTCGAACGTCATGAGCAGTTCTTC.

The rearrangement joins TRBV5-1 to TRBJ1-2; 7 nucleotides match TRBD1. The germline gives CDR1 SGHRS, CDR2 YFSETQ. Losses at the gene ends were 2 bases for V and 6 bases for J; bases not matched to a gene: 4. CDR3 length equals 13 residues. The CDR3 here is CASSFTGEDGYTF. The CDR3 nucleotides are TGCGCCAGCAGCTTCACAGGGGAGGATGGCTACACCTTC.

The CDR3: CASSHNSGNTGELFF. CDR3 coding DNA: TGTGCCAGCAGTCATAATAGCGGGAACACCGGGGAGCTGTTTTTT. The chain is built from TRBV3-1 (or the pseudogene TRBV3-2) and TRBJ2-2; TRBD2 is a possible D gene (6 bases). V was clipped by 6 bases and J by 1 base, with 12 bases between them. CDR3 size: 15 residues. The germline V gene encodes CDR1 LGHDT and CDR2 YNNKEL (reference sequence).

The chain uses TRBV7-2 and TRBJ2-7; TRBD1 matches 8 bases. The CDR3 is 15 residues long. The junction had 9 bases not matched to a gene; V was cut back by 4 bases and J by 4 bases. The germline V gene has CDR1 SGHTA and CDR2 FQGNSA. CDR3 sequence (DNA): TGTGCCAGCAGCTCTACCGGGACAGGAGGATACGAGCAGTACTTC. This translates into CASSSTGTGGYEQYF.

This clone was recorded only once. V and J are TRBV7-6 and TRBJ2-7, with 10 nucleotides matching TRBD2. With 1 base clipped from V and 12 bases from J, the junction kept 21 bases outside the gene matches. CDR1 and CDR2 (germline): SGHVS, FNYEAQ. The CDR3 spans 18 residues. The CDR3 DNA follows: TGTGCCAGCAGCTTAGTCTATTTGGGACTAGCGTCCCCTAGGCAGTGGTACTTC. Protein product: CASSLVYLGLASPRQWYF.

Of note for this clone: This sample includes further DNA sequences coding for the same CDR3. The chain has TRBV18 and TRBJ1-2, with 8 bases that match TRBD1. Germline V gives CDR1 KGHSH, CDR2 LQKENI. After removal of 4 bases from V and 3 bases from J, the junction contained 4 bases not matched to a gene. This CDR3 is 14 amino acids long. The CDR3 region is CASSLGQGDYGYTF. The CDR3, as DNA: TGTGCCAGCTCACTCGGACAGGGCGACTATGGCTACACCTTC.

This chain links TRBV5-5 with TRBJ2-3, with a weak D call TRBD1 (5 bases). This CDR3 has 13 amino acids. The V gene lost 2 bases and the J gene lost 6 bases, with 10 bases spanning the gap. The germline V gene has CDR1 SGHKS and CDR2 YYEKEE (reference sequence). DNA of the CDR3: TGTGCCAGCAGCTTAGGGGTAGTCGATACGCAGTATTTT. Translated: CASSLGVVDTQYF.

The V and J genes are TRBV12-3 or TRBV12-4 and TRBJ2-7; 8 nucleotides line up with TRBD2. The CDR3 loop spans 12 amino acids. The V gene end was trimmed by 7 bases and the J gene end by 1 base; junction bases not matched to a gene: 0. The CDR3 spells CASTSGSYEQYF. As DNA, the CDR3 is TGTGCCAGCACTAGCGGGTCCTACGAGCAGTACTTC.

The chain joins TRBV5-1 to TRBJ1-2; 12 nucleotides match TRBD1. J gave up 5 bases and V 8 bases, and 13 bases lay outside the gene matches. CDR3 length equals 16 residues. Germline loops: CDR1 SGHRS, CDR2 YFSETQ. CDR3 amino acids: CASIPGQGATGYGYTF. In nucleotides, the CDR3 is TGCGCCAGTATACCGGGACAGGGGGCTACCGGTTATGGCTACACCTTC.

The rearrangement uses TRBV29-1 and TRBJ1-5; D might be TRBD1 (5 bases). The V end lost 6 bases, the J end lost 6 bases, and 18 bases lay between the germline ends. CDR1 SQVTM and CDR2 ANQGSEA come from the germline V gene. CDR3 length: 14 residues. In DNA, the CDR3 is TGCAGCGTAAGGGCCTCGGGGGGGATTCAGCCCCAGCATTTT. As protein: CSVRASGGIQPQHF. Full variable domain (rest looked up from reference TRBV29-1 and TRBJ1-5): SAVISQKPSRDICQRGTSLTIQCQVDSQVTMMFWYRQQPGQSLTLIATANQGSEATYESGFVIDKFPISRPNLTFSTLTVSNMSPEDSSIYLCSVRASGGIQPQHFGDGTRLSIL.

The chain carries TRBV27 and TRBJ1-6; 7 positions match TRBD1. This CDR3 spans 13 amino acids. Per germline, CDR1 MNHEY and CDR2 SMNVEV (reference sequence). The J segment lost 7 bases and the V segment lost 9 bases, leaving 6 bases of the junction unmatched. The CDR3 spells CASMDRFNSPLHF. Here the CDR3 DNA reads TGTGCCAGTATGGACAGGTTCAATTCACCCCTCCACTTT.